This TCR beta chain was sequenced in a study of blood T cell repertoires in COVID-19. The overall study: Nucleic acid was either cDNA or gDNA, and it came from T cells, B-cell-depleted T cells, or PBMCs.

Sequenced by immunoSEQ multiplex PCR; TCRdb stores in-frame clones only, minus some. The sample lists approximately 270,000 clones, 70% to 90% occurring once. CDR1 SNHLY and CDR2 FYNNEI come from the germline V gene. V was clipped by 5 bases and J by 4 bases; unmatched bases: 8. This CDR3 region has 15 residues. The J gene is TRBJ2-5, the V gene TRBV2; 9 nucleotides agree with TRBD2. Material: PBMCs or T cells enriched from blood (not recorded which). The source of this sequence is a woman in her 50s who had recovered from COVID-19. The CDR3: CASSLTRLAAETQYF. The CDR3 DNA follows: TGTGCCAGCAGTCTTACACGACTAGCGGCAGAGACCCAGTACTTC.